These T cell receptor beta chains were read from a single sample in a study of CXCR3-negative and CXCR3-positive naive CD8 T cells. TCRdb re-analyzed the 5' RACE reads; it lists each CDR3 protein once, without DNA. The data show around 92,000 distinct CDR3 sequences, and the top ten clones hold around 1.7%. Sequenced input: naive CXCR3- CD8+ T cells from blood. These TCRs come from a human donor in good health. Some clones in this sample may be carry-over from other donors' samples. CDR3s include the opening cysteine and the closing phenylalanine or tryptophan. The order of the fields is V gene, J gene, CDR3 protein.

>TRBV29-1|TRBJ1-3
CSVGDSSSGNTIYF
>TRBV9|TRBJ2-7
CASSAFGGPYEQYF
>TRBV29-1|TRBJ2-7
CSVEEETGKSYEQYF
>TRBV15|TRBJ2-1
CATSRSYNEQFF
>TRBV12-3/TRBV12-4|TRBJ2-1
CASSLSNEQFF
>TRBV6-1|TRBJ2-1
CASREDSYNEQFF
>TRBV7-2|TRBJ2-7
CASSTGTYEQYF
>TRBV20-1|TRBJ1-1
CSASILGRNTEAFF
>TRBV28|TRBJ2-3
CASSLVSGASTDTQYF
>TRBV6-6|TRBJ2-1
CASSDRQQQFF
>TRBV13|TRBJ2-7
CASSPRGQGALYEQYF
>TRBV28|TRBJ2-1
CASSIAGAVEQFF
>TRBV24-1|TRBJ2-3
CATQSGSGDTQYF
>TRBV6-6|TRBJ2-3
CASGSGGAIDTQYF
>TRBV6-1|TRBJ2-1
CASSSFRGGSYNEQFF